This TCR beta chain was identified during a study of T-cell reconstitution after alpha-beta-depleted transplantation in children. General study findings and limits: Most T-cell counts and diversity one year after the transplant came from T cells that were newly produced. There were reportedly several hundred expanded graft clones from which alpha-beta T cells came about two months after transplant. Several patients had high TCRbeta diversity at day 60; it came from surviving recipient T cells and thymic progenitors.

Of note for this clonotype: The antigen remains unidentified.

Unique molecular identifiers were used to barcode this TCRbeta library. TCRdb fed the PCR reads into MiXCR, producing one record per CDR3 protein. The data show over 200,000 distinct CDR3 sequences, about 8.2% seen once. The length of the CDR3 is 11 residues. With 3 bases removed from V and 2 bases from J, the gap between germline ends came to 5 bases. In germline, CDR1 is DFQATT, CDR2 SNEGSKA (reference sequence). The chain recombines TRBV20-1 with TRBJ2-7, with D hard to call. The TCR comes from a male patient aged 2 to 10 who had a stem cell transplant for acute myeloid leukemia, so the T cells may come from the graft donor. This sample comprised PBMCs, mostly from graft donor cells, obtained 360 days after TCRalphabeta/CD19-depleted stem cell transplant. In nucleotides, the CDR3 is TGCAGTGCTAGTTACGCCTACGAGCAGTACTTC. This gives the protein CSASYAYEQYF.